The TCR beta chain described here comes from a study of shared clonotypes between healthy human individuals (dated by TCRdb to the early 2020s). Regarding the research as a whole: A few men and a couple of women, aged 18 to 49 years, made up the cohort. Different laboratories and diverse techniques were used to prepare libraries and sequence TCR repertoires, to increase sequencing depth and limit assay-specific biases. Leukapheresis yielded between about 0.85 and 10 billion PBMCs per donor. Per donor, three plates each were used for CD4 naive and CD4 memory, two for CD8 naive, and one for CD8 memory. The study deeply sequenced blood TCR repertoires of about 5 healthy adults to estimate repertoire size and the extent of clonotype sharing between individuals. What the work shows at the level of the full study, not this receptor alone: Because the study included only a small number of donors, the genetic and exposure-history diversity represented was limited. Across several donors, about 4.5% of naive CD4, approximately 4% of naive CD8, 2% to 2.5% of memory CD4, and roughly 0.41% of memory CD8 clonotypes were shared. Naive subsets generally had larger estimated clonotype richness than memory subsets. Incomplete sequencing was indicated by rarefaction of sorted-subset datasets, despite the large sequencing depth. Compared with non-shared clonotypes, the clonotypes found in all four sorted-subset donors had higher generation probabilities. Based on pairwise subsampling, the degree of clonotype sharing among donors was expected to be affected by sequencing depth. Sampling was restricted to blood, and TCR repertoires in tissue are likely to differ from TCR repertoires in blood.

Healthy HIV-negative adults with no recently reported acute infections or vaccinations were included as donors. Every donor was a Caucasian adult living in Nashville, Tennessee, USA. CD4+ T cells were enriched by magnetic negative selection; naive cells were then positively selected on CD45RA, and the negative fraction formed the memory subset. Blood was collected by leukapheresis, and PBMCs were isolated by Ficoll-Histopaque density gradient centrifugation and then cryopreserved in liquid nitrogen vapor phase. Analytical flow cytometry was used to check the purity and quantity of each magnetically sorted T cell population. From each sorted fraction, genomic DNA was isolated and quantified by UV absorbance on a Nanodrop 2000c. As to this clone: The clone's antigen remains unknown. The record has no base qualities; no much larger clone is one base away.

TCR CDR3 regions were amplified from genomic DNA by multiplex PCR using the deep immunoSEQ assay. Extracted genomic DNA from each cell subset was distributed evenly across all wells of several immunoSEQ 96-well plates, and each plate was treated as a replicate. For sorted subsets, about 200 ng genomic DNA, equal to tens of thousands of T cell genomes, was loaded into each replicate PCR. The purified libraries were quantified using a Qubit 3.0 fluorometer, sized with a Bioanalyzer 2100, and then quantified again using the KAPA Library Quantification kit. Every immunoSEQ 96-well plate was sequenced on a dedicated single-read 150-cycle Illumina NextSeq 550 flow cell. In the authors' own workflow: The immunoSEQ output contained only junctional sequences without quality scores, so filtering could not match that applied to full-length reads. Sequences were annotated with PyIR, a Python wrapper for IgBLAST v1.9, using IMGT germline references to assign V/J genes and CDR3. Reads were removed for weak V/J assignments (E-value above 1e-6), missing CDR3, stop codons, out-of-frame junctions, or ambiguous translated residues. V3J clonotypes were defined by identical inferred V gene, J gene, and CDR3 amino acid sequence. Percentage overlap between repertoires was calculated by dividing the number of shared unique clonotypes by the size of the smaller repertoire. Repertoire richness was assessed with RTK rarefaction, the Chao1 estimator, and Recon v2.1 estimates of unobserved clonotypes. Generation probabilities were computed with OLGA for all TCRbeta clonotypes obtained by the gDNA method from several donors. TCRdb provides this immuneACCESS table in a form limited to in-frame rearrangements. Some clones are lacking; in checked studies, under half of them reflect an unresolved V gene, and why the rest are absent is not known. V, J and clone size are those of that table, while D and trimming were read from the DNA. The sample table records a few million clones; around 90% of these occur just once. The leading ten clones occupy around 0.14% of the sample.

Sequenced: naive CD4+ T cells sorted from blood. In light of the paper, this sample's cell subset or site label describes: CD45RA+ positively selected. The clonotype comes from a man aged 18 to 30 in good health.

The CDR3 reads CASSEGLASTDTQYF. The DNA is TGCGCCAGCAGTGAGGGACTAGCGAGCACAGATACGCAGTATTTT. The chain is made from TRBV10-1 and TRBJ2-3; 9 nucleotides in the junction match TRBD2. CDR1 is given as WNHNN and CDR2 as SYGVQD, both from the germline V gene (reference sequence). Here V drops 2 bases and J drops 0 bases, and the junction holds 0 bases not matched to any gene. The CDR3 sequence holds 15 residues, the cysteine and phenylalanine included. Just the 45-base CDR3 DNA is kept, in frame starting at base 1.